A selection of T cell receptor beta chains follows, all from one sample in a study of EBV T-cell therapy then PD-1 blockade in nasopharyngeal carcinoma. These receptors have no known antigen. Sequenced by immunoSEQ multiplex PCR; TCRdb stores in-frame clones only, minus some. The sample lists about 23,000 clones; 75% to 90% were seen once. This specimen was CD8+ T cells from blood, taken at roughly day 60 from a patient whose treatment included autologous EBV-specific T cells and nivolumab. The receptor source for this set is a man aged 35-49 years with nasopharyngeal carcinoma. The CDR3 runs from the conserved cysteine through the conserved F or W. A D gene is named only where the DNA matches it firmly. Size values are once, few and many counts, or a class for expanded clones, and some rows have none.

d_call	clone_size	v_call	j_call	cdr3_aa	cdr3_nt
-	-	TRBV5-4	TRBJ1-4	CASSLGGMDEKLFF	TGTGCCAGCAGCTTGGGGGGGATGGATGAAAAACTGTTTTTT
-	-	TRBV7-8	TRBJ2-1	CASSLGVRVLRIF	TGTGCCAGCAGCCTAGGGGTGCGGGTTCTACGGATCTTC
-	once	TRBV2	TRBJ2-1	CASVWANEQFF	TGTGCCAGCGTTTGGGCCAATGAGCAGTTCTTC
-	-	TRBV19	TRBJ2-7	CASSLGLSYEQYF	TGTGCCAGTAGCTTGGGGCTCTCCTACGAGCAGTACTTC
-	-	TRBV7-9	TRBJ1-4	CASSFRANEKLFF	TGTGCCAGCAGCTTCAGGGCTAATGAAAAACTGTTTTTT
TRBD1	-	TRBV18	TRBJ1-1	CASSPGQLNTEAFF	TGTGCCAGCTCACCGGGACAGTTGAACACTGAAGCTTTCTTT
-	-	TRBV7-6	TRBJ2-1	CASSPRSRSSYNEQFF	TGTGCCAGCAGCCCTAGGAGCCGAAGCTCCTACAATGAGCAGTTCTTC
-	-	TRBV30	TRBJ2-2	CAWSPRAADTGELFF	TGTGCCTGGTCCCCACGGGCCGCCGACACCGGGGAGCTGTTTTTT
-	-	TRBV9	TRBJ2-7	CASSVVSGYEQYF	TGTGCCAGCAGCGTAGTTTCTGGGTACGAGCAGTACTTC
TRBD1	-	TRBV6-4	TRBJ1-4	CASSEGTGANEKLFF	TGTGCCAGCAGTGAAGGGACAGGGGCGAATGAAAAACTGTTTTTT
-	-	TRBV7-8	TRBJ1-1	CASRPMSGVTEAFF	TGTGCCAGCAGGCCTATGTCGGGGGTAACTGAAGCTTTCTTT
-	-	TRBV5-6	TRBJ1-2	CASSLGLLGYTF	TGTGCCAGCAGCTTGGGACTCTTGGGCTACACCTTC
TRBD1	few	TRBV27	TRBJ2-5	CASSLSTGWVGETQYF	TGTGCCAGCAGTTTATCGACAGGGTGGGTAGGAGAGACCCAGTACTTC
-	-	TRBV6-4	TRBJ2-1	CASSPGLGGNEQFF	TGTGCCAGCAGCCCGGGACTTGGGGGCAATGAGCAGTTCTTC
TRBD1	-	TRBV13	TRBJ2-7	CASSSGGSTYEQYF	TGTGCCAGCAGCTCAGGGGGCAGCACCTACGAGCAGTACTTC
-	-	TRBV18	TRBJ1-4	CASSPTRGISTNEKLFF	TGTGCCAGCTCACCAACAAGGGGTATTTCAACTAATGAAAAACTGTTTTTT
TRBD1	medium-sized	TRBV2	TRBJ2-4	CARGDRGFGNIQYF	TGTGCCAGGGGGGACAGGGGATTTGGAAACATTCAGTACTTC
TRBD1	few	TRBV4-3	TRBJ1-2	CASSRAAGGFVYTF	TGCGCCAGCAGCCGAGCGGCAGGGGGCTTTGTCTACACCTTC
TRBD1	-	TRBV10-3	TRBJ1-2	CAISESTGNGYTF	TGTGCCATCAGTGAGTCGACAGGGAATGGCTACACCTTC
-	-	TRBV12-3/TRBV12-4	TRBJ1-2	CASSFGGNGYTF	TGTGCCAGCAGTTTCGGTGGGAATGGCTACACCTTC